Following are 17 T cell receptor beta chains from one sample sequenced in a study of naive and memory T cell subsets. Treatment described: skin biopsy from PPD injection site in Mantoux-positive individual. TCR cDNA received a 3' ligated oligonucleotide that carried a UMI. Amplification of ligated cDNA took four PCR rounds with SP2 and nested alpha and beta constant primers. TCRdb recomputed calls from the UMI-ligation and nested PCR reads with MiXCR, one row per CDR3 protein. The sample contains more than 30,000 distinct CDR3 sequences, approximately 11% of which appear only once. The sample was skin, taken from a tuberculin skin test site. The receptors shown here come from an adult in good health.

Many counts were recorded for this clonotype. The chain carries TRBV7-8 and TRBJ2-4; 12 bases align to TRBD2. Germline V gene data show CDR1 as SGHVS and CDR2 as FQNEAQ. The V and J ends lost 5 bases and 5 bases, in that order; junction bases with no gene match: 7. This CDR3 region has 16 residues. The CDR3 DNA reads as TGTGCCAGCAGCCCACCTAGCGGGGGGGCCGAAAACATTCAGTACTTC. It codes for CASSPPSGGAENIQYF.

The CDR3 reads CASRNYNEQFF. The CDR3 coding sequence is TGTGCCAGCAGAAACTACAATGAGCAGTTCTTC. The V gene is TRBV2, the J gene TRBJ2-1; no firm D call. Germline assignment: CDR1 SNHLY and CDR2 FYNNEI. V was cut by 6 bases and J by 3 bases, with 3 bases left in between. The CDR3 spans 11 residues.

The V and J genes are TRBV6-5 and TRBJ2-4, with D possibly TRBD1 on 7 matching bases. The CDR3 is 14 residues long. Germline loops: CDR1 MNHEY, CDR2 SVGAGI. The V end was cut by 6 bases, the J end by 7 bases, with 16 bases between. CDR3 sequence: CASRRQGAGNIQYF. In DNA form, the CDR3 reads TGTGCCAGCAGACGACAGGGCGCGGGGAACATTCAGTACTTC.

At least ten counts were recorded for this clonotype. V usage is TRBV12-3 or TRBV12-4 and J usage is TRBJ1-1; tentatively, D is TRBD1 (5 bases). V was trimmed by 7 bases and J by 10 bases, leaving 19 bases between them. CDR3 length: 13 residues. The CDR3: CASKWGGDSPAFF. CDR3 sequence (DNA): TGTGCCAGCAAATGGGGTGGCGACAGTCCAGCTTTCTTT.

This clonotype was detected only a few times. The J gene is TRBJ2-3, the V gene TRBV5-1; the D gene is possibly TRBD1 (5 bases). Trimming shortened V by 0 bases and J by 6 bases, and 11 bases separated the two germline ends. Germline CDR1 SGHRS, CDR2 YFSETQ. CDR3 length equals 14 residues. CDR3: CASSLDRSSDTQYF. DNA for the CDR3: TGCGCCAGCAGCTTGGACAGGTCCTCGGATACGCAGTATTTT.

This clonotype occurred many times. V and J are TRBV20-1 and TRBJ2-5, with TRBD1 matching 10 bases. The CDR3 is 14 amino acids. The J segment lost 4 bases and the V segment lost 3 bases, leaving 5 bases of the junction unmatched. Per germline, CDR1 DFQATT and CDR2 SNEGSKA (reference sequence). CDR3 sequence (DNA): TGCAGTGCTAGCGGGACAGGGGAATCAGAGACCCAGTACTTC. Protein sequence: CSASGTGESETQYF.

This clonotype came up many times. CDR3 sequence reads: CASSRRASGGTDSYNEQFF. CDR3 coding DNA: TGCGCCAGCAGCCGCCGGGCTAGCGGGGGGACCGACTCCTACAATGAGCAGTTCTTC. V gene TRBV4-1 combines with J gene TRBJ2-1; 11 bases are a match to TRBD2. The CDR3 loop spans 19 amino acids. The V segment lost 4 bases and the J segment 0 bases; nucleotides outside the gene matches: 11. Germline V lookup: CDR1 MGHRA, CDR2 YSYEKL.

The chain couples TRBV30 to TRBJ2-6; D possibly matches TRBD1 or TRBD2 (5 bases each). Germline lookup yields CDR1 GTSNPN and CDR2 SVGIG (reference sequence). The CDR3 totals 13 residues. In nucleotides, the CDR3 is TGTGGTGGGGCGAGGGAAGGGGCCAACGTCCTGACTTTC. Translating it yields CGGAREGANVLTF.

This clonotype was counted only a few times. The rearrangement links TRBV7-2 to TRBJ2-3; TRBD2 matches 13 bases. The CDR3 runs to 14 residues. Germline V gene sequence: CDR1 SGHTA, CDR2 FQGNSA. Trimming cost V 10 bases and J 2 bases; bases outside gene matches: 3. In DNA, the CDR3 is TGTGCCACGGGGACTAGCGGGACCACAGATACGCAGTATTTT. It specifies CATGTSGTTDTQYF.

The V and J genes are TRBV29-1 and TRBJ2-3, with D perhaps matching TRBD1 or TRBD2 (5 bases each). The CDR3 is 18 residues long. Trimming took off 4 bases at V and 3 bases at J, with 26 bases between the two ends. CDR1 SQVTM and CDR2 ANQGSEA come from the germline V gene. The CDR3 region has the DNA TGCAGCGTTGCATCCGGGGCGGTGGGTTTCATTAGTACAGATACGCAGTATTTT. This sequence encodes CSVASGAVGFISTDTQYF.

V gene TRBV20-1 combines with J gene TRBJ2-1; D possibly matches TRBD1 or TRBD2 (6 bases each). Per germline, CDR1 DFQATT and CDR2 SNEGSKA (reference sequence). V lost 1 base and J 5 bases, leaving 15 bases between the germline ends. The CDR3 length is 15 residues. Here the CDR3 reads CSARVEGGLHNEQFF. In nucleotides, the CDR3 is TGCAGTGCTAGAGTTGAGGGGGGCCTGCACAATGAGCAGTTCTTC.

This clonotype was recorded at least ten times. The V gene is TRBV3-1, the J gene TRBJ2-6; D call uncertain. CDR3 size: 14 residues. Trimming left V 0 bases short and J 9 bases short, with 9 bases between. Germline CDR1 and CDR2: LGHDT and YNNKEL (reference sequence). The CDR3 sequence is CASSQDWAVNVLTF. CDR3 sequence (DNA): TGTGCCAGCAGCCAAGATTGGGCCGTCAACGTCCTGACTTTC. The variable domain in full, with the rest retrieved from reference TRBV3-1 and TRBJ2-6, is DTAVSQTPKYLVTQMGNDKSIKCEQNLGHDTMYWYKQDSKKFLKIMFSYNNKELIINETVPNRFSPKSPDKAHLNLHINSLELGDSAVYFCASSQDWAVNVLTFGAGSRLTVL.

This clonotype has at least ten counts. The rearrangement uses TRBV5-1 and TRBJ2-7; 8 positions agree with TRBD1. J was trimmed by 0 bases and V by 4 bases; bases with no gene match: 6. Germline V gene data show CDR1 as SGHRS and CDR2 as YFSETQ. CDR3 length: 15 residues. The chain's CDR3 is CASSVGQGGSYEQYF. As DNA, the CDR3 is TGCGCCAGCAGCGTCGGACAGGGCGGCTCCTACGAGCAGTACTTC.

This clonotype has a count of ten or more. In DNA form, the CDR3 reads TGTGCCAGCAGCCCCGAGGTTGGGACCCAGTACTTC. It is translated as CASSPEVGTQYF. The rearrangement joins TRBV7-8 to TRBJ2-5; D unresolved. This CDR3 contains 12 residues. The germline CDR1 and CDR2 sequences are SGHVS and FQNEAQ. Deletions cut 5 bases from V and 7 bases from J, with 11 bases between. Supplemented by reference TRBV7-8 and TRBJ2-5, the full variable domain reads GAGVSQSPRYKVAKRGQDVALRCDPISGHVSLFWYQQALGQGPEFLTYFQNEAQLDKSGLPSDRFFAERPEGSVSTLKIQRTQQEDSAVYLCASSPEVGTQYFGPGTRLLVL.

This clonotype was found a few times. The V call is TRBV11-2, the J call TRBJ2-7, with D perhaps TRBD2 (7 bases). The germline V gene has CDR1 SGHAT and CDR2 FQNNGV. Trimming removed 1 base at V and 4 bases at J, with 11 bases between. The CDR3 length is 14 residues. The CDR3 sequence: CASSLGGGRYEQYF. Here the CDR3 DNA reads TGTGCCAGCAGCTTAGGCGGGGGCAGGTACGAGCAGTACTTC.

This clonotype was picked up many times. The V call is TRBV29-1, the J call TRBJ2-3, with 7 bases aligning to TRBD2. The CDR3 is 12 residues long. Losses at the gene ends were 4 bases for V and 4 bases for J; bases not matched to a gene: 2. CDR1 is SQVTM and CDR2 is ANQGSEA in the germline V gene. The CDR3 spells CSVARESDTQYF. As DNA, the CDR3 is TGCAGCGTTGCGCGGGAGTCAGATACGCAGTATTTT.

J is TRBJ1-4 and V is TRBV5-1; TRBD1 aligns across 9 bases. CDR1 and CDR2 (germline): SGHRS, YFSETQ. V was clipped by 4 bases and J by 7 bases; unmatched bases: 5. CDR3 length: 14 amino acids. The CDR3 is CASSIGQGSEKLFF. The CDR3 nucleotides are TGCGCCAGCAGCATAGGACAGGGGTCTGAAAAACTGTTTTTT.